This T cell receptor beta chain came from a study of T cell repertoires in cytomegalovirus infection. Overall study: Use of recently identified HLA-C-restricted and well-studied HLA-B-restricted CMV epitopes was part of the study. From public TCR beta signatures came an indication of both CMV infection and matching HLA type. Study-level results: Cumulative frequency of public TCR beta families picked out carriers of CMV plus the relevant HLA. The study found HLA-C-restricted CMV-specific TCR beta clonotypes dominating the ex vivo response.

TCRdb used MiXCR to reprocess the reads, holding one entry per CDR3 protein. The table includes 340,000 or so distinct CDR3 sequences, 25% detected once. Points on this clonotype: The target antigen is unknown.

The CDR3 has 14 amino acids. CDR1 and CDR2 (germline): LNHDA, SQIVND (reference sequence). Losses at the gene ends were 7 bases for V and 10 bases for J; bases not matched to a gene: 13. The sequence was collected from a human donor in good health (CMV status not recorded). Some clones in this sample may be carry-over from other donors' samples. Specimen: cultured PBMCs, collected from culture after CMV antigen stimulation. This chain connects TRBV19 to TRBJ1-5; 7 bases match TRBD1. This CDR3 is CASNMDRPESPQHF. CDR3 DNA: TGTGCCAGTAACATGGACAGGCCCGAAAGCCCCCAGCATTTT.